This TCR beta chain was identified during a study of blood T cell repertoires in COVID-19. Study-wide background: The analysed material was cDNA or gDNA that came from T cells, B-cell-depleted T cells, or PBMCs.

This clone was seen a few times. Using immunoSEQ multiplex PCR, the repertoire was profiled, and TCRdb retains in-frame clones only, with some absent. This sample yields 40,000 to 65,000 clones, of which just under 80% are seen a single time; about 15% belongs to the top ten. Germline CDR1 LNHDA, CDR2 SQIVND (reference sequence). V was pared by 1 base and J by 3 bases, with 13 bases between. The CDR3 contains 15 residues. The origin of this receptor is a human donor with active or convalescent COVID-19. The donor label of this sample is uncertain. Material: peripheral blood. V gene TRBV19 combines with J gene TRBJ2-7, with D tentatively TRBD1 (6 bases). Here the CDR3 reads CASSIGIQGYYEQYF. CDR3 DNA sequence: TGTGCCAGTAGTATAGGGATACAGGGATACTACGAGCAGTACTTC.